Included here is one T cell receptor beta chain sequence, with context. This specimen belongs to a study of blood T cell repertoires in COVID-19. Study background: T cells, B-cell-depleted T cells, or PBMCs provided the cDNA or gDNA that served as material.

Method: immunoSEQ multiplex PCR; TCRdb's copy keeps in-frame clones and lacks some. The data contain 150,000 to 200,000 clones, nearly 90% of them singletons. This CDR3 region has 18 residues. V shed 2 bases, J shed 7 bases, and the junction held 11 bases outside the gene matches. Per germline, CDR1 LNHDA and CDR2 SQIVND (reference sequence). V usage is TRBV19 and J usage is TRBJ2-1, with TRBD2 identical over 13 bases. The sequencing sample was made of peripheral blood. The receptor was isolated from a man aged 18 to 30 who had recovered from COVID-19. The CDR3 DNA follows: TGTGCCAGTAGTATAAAACCATTCCTACTAGCGGGAGGGAATGAGCAGTTCTTC. Its protein product is CASSIKPFLLAGGNEQFF.